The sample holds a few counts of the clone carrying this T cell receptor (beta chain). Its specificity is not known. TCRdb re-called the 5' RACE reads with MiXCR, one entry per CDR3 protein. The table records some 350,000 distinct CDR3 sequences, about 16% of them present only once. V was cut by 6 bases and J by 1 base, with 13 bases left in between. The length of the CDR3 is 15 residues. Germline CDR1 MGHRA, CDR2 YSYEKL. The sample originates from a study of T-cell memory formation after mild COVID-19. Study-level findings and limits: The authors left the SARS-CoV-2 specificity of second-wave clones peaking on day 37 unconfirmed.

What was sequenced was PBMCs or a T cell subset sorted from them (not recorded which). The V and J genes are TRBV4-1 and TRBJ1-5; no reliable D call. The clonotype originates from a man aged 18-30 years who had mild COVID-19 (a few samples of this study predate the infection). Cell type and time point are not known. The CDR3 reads CASSPWEKSNQPQHF. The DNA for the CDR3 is TGCGCCAGCAGTCCCTGGGAGAAGAGCAATCAGCCCCAGCATTTT.